This is a list of T cell receptor beta chains from one sample in a study of T cell changes during pregnancy in multiple sclerosis. Profiled with immunoSEQ multiplex PCR; TCRdb holds only in-frame clones, not every one. The sample carries some 89,000 clones, about 95% recorded once. Material: peripheral blood, obtained in the third trimester of pregnancy. The receptors shown here come from a female donor with multiple sclerosis, enrolled in a pregnancy study. Both conserved end residues are part of each CDR3. The order of the fields is J gene, clone size, D gene, V gene, CDR3 protein, CDR3 DNA. The D gene is left open where the match is weak. Clone size appears in some rows only: once, few, many, or a class for an expanded clone.

j_call: TRBJ2-7
clone_size: -
d_call: TRBD1
v_call: TRBV7-9
cdr3_aa: CASSLDRARQGVSYEQYF
cdr3_nt: TGTGCCAGCAGCTTAGACCGGGCGCGCCAGGGGGTCTCCTACGAGCAGTACTTC

j_call: TRBJ2-1
clone_size: -
d_call: TRBD2
v_call: TRBV19
cdr3_aa: CASSMTSGVTNEQFF
cdr3_nt: TGTGCCAGTAGTATGACTAGCGGGGTGACCAATGAGCAGTTCTTC

j_call: TRBJ1-6
clone_size: once
d_call: TRBD1
v_call: TRBV4-1
cdr3_aa: CASSQDVGKGAGNSPLHF
cdr3_nt: TGCGCCAGCAGCCAAGATGTGGGAAAGGGGGCAGGTAATTCACCCCTCCACTTT

j_call: TRBJ2-1
clone_size: -
d_call: -
v_call: TRBV15
cdr3_aa: CATRAGSYNEQFF
cdr3_nt: TGTGCCACCCGGGCAGGGTCCTACAATGAGCAGTTCTTC

j_call: TRBJ2-5
clone_size: once
d_call: TRBD2
v_call: TRBV9
cdr3_aa: CASSSRTSGGEETQYF
cdr3_nt: TGTGCCAGCAGCTCCCGGACTAGCGGGGGAGAAGAGACCCAGTACTTC

j_call: TRBJ1-1
clone_size: -
d_call: -
v_call: TRBV7-6
cdr3_aa: CASSLTGITEAFF
cdr3_nt: TGTGCCAGCAGCTTAACAGGAATCACTGAAGCTTTCTTT

j_call: TRBJ1-1
clone_size: -
d_call: -
v_call: TRBV11-2
cdr3_aa: CASSLKLNTEAFF
cdr3_nt: TGTGCCAGCAGCTTAAAGCTTAACACTGAAGCTTTCTTT

j_call: TRBJ1-1
clone_size: -
d_call: -
v_call: TRBV7-3
cdr3_aa: CASSLIGAGAEAFF
cdr3_nt: TGTGCCAGCAGCTTAATAGGGGCGGGGGCTGAAGCTTTCTTT

j_call: TRBJ1-5
clone_size: few
d_call: -
v_call: TRBV11-2
cdr3_aa: CASRQGGPYSNQPQHF
cdr3_nt: TGTGCCAGCAGACAGGGCGGGCCCTATAGCAATCAGCCCCAGCATTTT

j_call: TRBJ2-7
clone_size: few
d_call: TRBD2
v_call: TRBV4-2
cdr3_aa: CASSQDLSLWSGGYEQYF
cdr3_nt: TGTGCCAGCAGCCAAGATTTGAGTTTGTGGAGCGGGGGTTACGAGCAGTACTTC

j_call: TRBJ1-2
clone_size: -
d_call: TRBD1
v_call: TRBV11-2
cdr3_aa: CASSFGTGVENYGYTF
cdr3_nt: TGTGCCAGCAGCTTCGGGACAGGGGTTGAAAACTATGGCTACACCTTC

j_call: TRBJ2-5
clone_size: once
d_call: TRBD1
v_call: TRBV10-2
cdr3_aa: CASTEVDRGWTGETQYF
cdr3_nt: TGCGCCAGCACCGAAGTAGACAGGGGGTGGACCGGAGAGACCCAGTACTTC

j_call: TRBJ2-3
clone_size: -
d_call: TRBD2
v_call: TRBV25-1
cdr3_aa: CASSGGGVPDTQYF
cdr3_nt: TGTGCCAGCAGTGGCGGGGGGGTCCCAGATACGCAGTATTTT

j_call: TRBJ2-7
clone_size: -
d_call: TRBD1
v_call: TRBV15
cdr3_aa: CATSRRDSSSYEQYF
cdr3_nt: TGTGCCACCAGCAGGAGGGACAGCAGCTCCTACGAGCAGTACTTC

j_call: TRBJ2-1
clone_size: -
d_call: TRBD2
v_call: TRBV5-1
cdr3_aa: CASSLLGGGAYNEQFF
cdr3_nt: TGCGCCAGCAGCTTGTTGGGCGGGGGGGCCTACAATGAGCAGTTCTTC

j_call: TRBJ1-3
clone_size: -
d_call: -
v_call: TRBV27
cdr3_aa: CASSLFSGSGNTIYF
cdr3_nt: TGTGCCAGCAGTTTATTCTCAGGATCTGGAAACACCATATATTTT

j_call: TRBJ2-4
clone_size: -
d_call: TRBD2
v_call: TRBV7-8
cdr3_aa: CASSLASGGAVKNIQYF
cdr3_nt: TGTGCCAGCAGCTTAGCTAGCGGGGGGGCAGTCAAAAACATTCAGTACTTC

j_call: TRBJ1-6
clone_size: -
d_call: TRBD1
v_call: TRBV6-5
cdr3_aa: CASRTGTGNSPLHF
cdr3_nt: TGTGCCAGCAGGACCGGGACAGGGAATTCACCCCTCCACTTT

j_call: TRBJ2-4
clone_size: -
d_call: TRBD1
v_call: TRBV11-2
cdr3_aa: CASSSKTGGNIQYF
cdr3_nt: TGTGCCAGCAGCTCTAAGACAGGGGGGAACATTCAGTACTTC

j_call: TRBJ1-1
clone_size: -
d_call: TRBD1
v_call: TRBV27
cdr3_aa: CASSSGGSNTEAFF
cdr3_nt: TGTGCCAGCAGTTCAGGGGGTTCGAACACTGAAGCTTTCTTT

j_call: TRBJ1-4
clone_size: once
d_call: -
v_call: TRBV6-6
cdr3_aa: CASIPDSSYEKLFF
cdr3_nt: TGTGCCAGCATTCCGGACAGTAGTTATGAAAAACTGTTTTTT

j_call: TRBJ1-2
clone_size: -
d_call: -
v_call: TRBV7-2
cdr3_aa: CASTDSLWYGYTF
cdr3_nt: TGTGCCAGCACCGACAGTTTATGGTATGGCTACACCTTC

j_call: TRBJ2-3
clone_size: once
d_call: -
v_call: TRBV27
cdr3_aa: CASSLIVSDTQYF
cdr3_nt: TGTGCCAGCAGTTTAATAGTTTCTGATACGCAGTATTTT

j_call: TRBJ1-2
clone_size: -
d_call: -
v_call: TRBV9
cdr3_aa: CASSVDKQDYGYTF
cdr3_nt: TGTGCCAGCAGCGTAGACAAACAGGATTATGGCTACACCTTC

j_call: TRBJ2-5
clone_size: once
d_call: -
v_call: TRBV10-2
cdr3_aa: CASSEEGDRYQETQYF
cdr3_nt: TGCGCCAGCAGTGAGGAGGGCGATAGATACCAAGAGACCCAGTACTTC

j_call: TRBJ1-1
clone_size: -
d_call: -
v_call: TRBV7-3
cdr3_aa: CASSLYLRVVNTEAFF
cdr3_nt: TGTGCCAGCAGCTTATATCTACGTGTTGTGAACACTGAAGCTTTCTTT

j_call: TRBJ2-7
clone_size: -
d_call: TRBD2
v_call: TRBV7-9
cdr3_aa: CASKPASGTSSYEQYF
cdr3_nt: TGTGCCAGCAAGCCGGCTAGCGGGACCTCCTCCTACGAGCAGTACTTC

j_call: TRBJ1-2
clone_size: once
d_call: TRBD1
v_call: TRBV9
cdr3_aa: CASSAGQALYGYTF
cdr3_nt: TGTGCCAGCAGCGCGGGACAGGCCCTTTATGGCTACACCTTC

j_call: TRBJ2-5
clone_size: -
d_call: -
v_call: TRBV29-1
cdr3_aa: CSQSGGQETQYF
cdr3_nt: TGCAGCCAGAGCGGCGGCCAAGAGACCCAGTACTTC

j_call: TRBJ2-5
clone_size: -
d_call: -
v_call: TRBV4-1
cdr3_aa: CASSQGSGVGKTQYF
cdr3_nt: TGCGCCAGCAGCCAAGGTTCGGGAGTAGGAAAGACCCAGTACTTC

j_call: TRBJ2-2
clone_size: -
d_call: -
v_call: TRBV15
cdr3_aa: CATSTPAGELFF
cdr3_nt: TGTGCCACCAGCACCCCAGCCGGGGAGCTGTTTTTT

j_call: TRBJ1-1
clone_size: -
d_call: TRBD1
v_call: TRBV25-1
cdr3_aa: CASTSGTGGTYTEAFF
cdr3_nt: TGTGCCAGCACCTCGGGGACAGGGGGAACTTACACTGAAGCTTTCTTT

j_call: TRBJ2-5
clone_size: -
d_call: -
v_call: TRBV4-1
cdr3_aa: CASSHLAADKETQYF
cdr3_nt: TGCGCCAGCAGCCACTTGGCTGCAGATAAAGAGACCCAGTACTTC

j_call: TRBJ1-2
clone_size: -
d_call: -
v_call: TRBV13
cdr3_aa: CASSLASLRKPPTGGYTF
cdr3_nt: TGTGCCAGCAGCTTAGCCTCCTTACGGAAACCACCGACGGGTGGCTACACCTTC

j_call: TRBJ1-6
clone_size: -
d_call: -
v_call: TRBV5-1
cdr3_aa: CASSLALPGLVNSPLHF
cdr3_nt: TGCGCCAGCAGCTTGGCCCTACCGGGACTAGTGAATTCACCCCTCCACTTT

j_call: TRBJ2-2
clone_size: -
d_call: -
v_call: TRBV11-3
cdr3_aa: CASSFGQTPGELFF
cdr3_nt: TGTGCCAGCAGCTTTGGACAAACTCCCGGGGAGCTGTTTTTT

j_call: TRBJ1-1
clone_size: once
d_call: -
v_call: TRBV19
cdr3_aa: CASSRGGTEAFF
cdr3_nt: TGTGCCAGTAGTCGGGGGGGGACTGAAGCTTTCTTT

j_call: TRBJ1-2
clone_size: -
d_call: -
v_call: TRBV13
cdr3_aa: CASSPRTAQGETGYTF
cdr3_nt: TGTGCCAGCAGCCCACGGACTGCACAAGGAGAAACTGGCTACACCTTC

j_call: TRBJ1-1
clone_size: -
d_call: TRBD1
v_call: TRBV4-1
cdr3_aa: CASSRIRDSNTEAFF
cdr3_nt: TGCGCCAGCAGCCGCATCCGGGACAGCAACACTGAAGCTTTCTTT

j_call: TRBJ2-3
clone_size: -
d_call: -
v_call: TRBV7-9
cdr3_aa: CASSQEGTTDTQYF
cdr3_nt: TGTGCCAGCTCTCAGGAGGGGACCACAGATACGCAGTATTTT

j_call: TRBJ1-2
clone_size: -
d_call: TRBD1
v_call: TRBV5-1
cdr3_aa: CASSLPGQGSRYGYTF
cdr3_nt: TGCGCCAGCAGCTTGCCCGGACAGGGCTCCCGCTATGGCTACACCTTC

j_call: TRBJ2-7
clone_size: -
d_call: -
v_call: TRBV13
cdr3_aa: CASSADRAYEQYF
cdr3_nt: TGTGCCAGCAGCGCGGACAGAGCCTACGAGCAGTACTTC

j_call: TRBJ2-7
clone_size: once
d_call: -
v_call: TRBV7-2
cdr3_aa: CASSSLDISYEQYF
cdr3_nt: TGTGCCAGCAGCTCACTAGACATCTCCTACGAGCAGTACTTC

j_call: TRBJ1-5
clone_size: -
d_call: -
v_call: TRBV2
cdr3_aa: CASSVAASNQPQHF
cdr3_nt: TGTGCCAGCAGTGTAGCAGCGAGCAATCAGCCCCAGCATTTT

j_call: TRBJ1-1
clone_size: few
d_call: -
v_call: TRBV5-8
cdr3_aa: CASSPDSFRGAFF
cdr3_nt: TGTGCCAGCAGCCCTGACAGTTTCCGCGGAGCTTTCTTT

j_call: TRBJ1-2
clone_size: few
d_call: -
v_call: TRBV30
cdr3_aa: CAWSVGVGYTF
cdr3_nt: TGTGCCTGGAGTGTGGGAGTTGGCTACACCTTC

j_call: TRBJ1-6
clone_size: -
d_call: -
v_call: TRBV5-1
cdr3_aa: CASSLGLSVNNSPLHF
cdr3_nt: TGCGCCAGCAGCCTGGGCCTATCGGTCAATAATTCACCCCTCCACTTT

j_call: TRBJ2-2
clone_size: -
d_call: TRBD1
v_call: TRBV11-2
cdr3_aa: CASSFGQGGGELFF
cdr3_nt: TGTGCCAGCAGCTTCGGACAGGGTGGCGGGGAGCTGTTTTTT

j_call: TRBJ1-2
clone_size: -
d_call: -
v_call: TRBV2
cdr3_aa: CASSLKVAGPYGYTF
cdr3_nt: TGTGCCAGCAGCCTAAAGGTGGCAGGCCCCTATGGCTACACCTTC

j_call: TRBJ2-6
clone_size: -
d_call: TRBD1
v_call: TRBV10-2
cdr3_aa: CAGTPGQGVSGANVLTF
cdr3_nt: TGCGCCGGGACGCCGGGACAGGGAGTGTCTGGGGCCAACGTCCTGACTTTC